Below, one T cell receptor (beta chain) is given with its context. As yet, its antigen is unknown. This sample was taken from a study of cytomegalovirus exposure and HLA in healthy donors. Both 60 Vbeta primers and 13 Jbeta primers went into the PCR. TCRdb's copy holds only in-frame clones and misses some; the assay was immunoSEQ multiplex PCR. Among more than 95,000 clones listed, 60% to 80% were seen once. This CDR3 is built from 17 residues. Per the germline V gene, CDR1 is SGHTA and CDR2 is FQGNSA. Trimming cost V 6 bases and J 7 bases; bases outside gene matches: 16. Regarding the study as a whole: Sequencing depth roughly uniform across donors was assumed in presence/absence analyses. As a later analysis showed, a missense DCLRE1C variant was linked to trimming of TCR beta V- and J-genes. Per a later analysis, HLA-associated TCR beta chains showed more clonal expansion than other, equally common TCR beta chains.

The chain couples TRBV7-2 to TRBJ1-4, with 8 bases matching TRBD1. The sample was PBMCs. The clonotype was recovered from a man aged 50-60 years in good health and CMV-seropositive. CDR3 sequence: CASRSGAGGAMSEKLFF. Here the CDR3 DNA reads TGTGCCAGCAGGTCCGGGGCAGGGGGCGCCATGAGTGAAAAACTGTTTTTT.